The 13 T cell receptor beta chains in this list originate from one sample, sequenced in a study of blood T cell repertoires in COVID-19. Measured with immunoSEQ multiplex PCR; TCRdb has only the in-frame clones, and not every one. This sample carries roughly 30,000 clones, approximately 75% of them seen once, and the ten largest clones take roughly 21%. The sample comprised peripheral blood. The source is a boy between 2 and 10 years old with active or convalescent COVID-19.

This clone has only a few counts. The sample has other DNA sequences that encode this CDR3 too. The chain recombines TRBV25-1 with TRBJ2-7; TRBD1 is a possible D gene (5 bases). This CDR3 contains 16 residues. V lost 2 bases and J 1 base, leaving 15 bases between the germline ends. Germline V lookup: CDR1 MGHDK, CDR2 SYGVNS. Here the CDR3 reads CASSEVKGVGSYEQYF. CDR3 in DNA: TGTGCCAGCAGTGAAGTCAAAGGGGTTGGGTCCTACGAGCAGTACTTC.

This chain links TRBV30 with TRBJ1-3, with D hard to call. Deletions cut 2 bases from V and 2 bases from J, with 13 bases between. CDR1 and CDR2 (germline): GTSNPN, SVGIG (reference sequence). This CDR3 region has 15 residues. The CDR3 DNA reads as TGTGCCTGGAGTTTAGTAGGAGGACCTGGAAACACCATATATTTT. It codes for CAWSLVGGPGNTIYF.

The chain couples TRBV4-3 to TRBJ2-1; D possibly corresponds to TRBD2 (5 bases). The germline CDR1 and CDR2 sequences are LGHNA and YSLEER. There are 13 residues in the CDR3. V lost 0 bases and J lost 8, with 8 bases in between. CDR3 in amino acids: CASSQEERHEQFF. The DNA of the CDR3 is TGCGCCAGCAGCCAAGAGGAGCGGCATGAGCAGTTCTTC.

The chain uses TRBV28 and TRBJ2-3, with 10 nucleotides matching TRBD2. Losses at the gene ends were 4 bases for V and 0 bases for J; bases not matched to a gene: 7. This CDR3 has 17 amino acids. Germline-derived CDR1 and CDR2 are MDHEN and SYDVKM. The chain's CDR3 is CASSSPGLASSTDTQYF. In nucleotides, the CDR3 is TGTGCCAGCAGTTCACCGGGACTAGCGAGTAGCACAGATACGCAGTATTTT.

The V and J genes are TRBV19 and TRBJ2-1, with no clear D. V lost 1 base to trimming and J lost 2 bases, with 9 bases between them. The CDR3 covers 15 residues. Germline-derived CDR1 and CDR2 are LNHDA and SQIVND (reference sequence). The CDR3 DNA follows: TGTGCCAGTAGTATAGCCCATACAACCTACAATGAGCAGTTCTTC. Its translation is CASSIAHTTYNEQFF.

The chain uses TRBV7-2 and TRBJ1-3; D not certain. V dropped 7 bases and J dropped 10 bases, with 23 bases sitting between them. Germline V lookup: CDR1 SGHTA, CDR2 FQGNSA. The CDR3 sequence is 15 residues long. The CDR3 sequence: CASTAGFANLGTIYF. CDR3 in DNA: TGTGCCAGCACCGCGGGGTTTGCAAACCTGGGGACCATATATTTT.

To note about this clone: The junction departs from the called germline gene at one end, perhaps through a read error. J is TRBJ1-2 and V is TRBV2; D gene unclear. CDR1 and CDR2 from the germline V gene are SNHLY and FYNNEI. CDR3 length equals 10 residues. CDR3 in DNA: TGTGCCAGCAGTTTAGCTTTGAGGTACTTC. As protein: CASSLALRYF. The entire variable domain, with the rest obtained from reference TRBV2 and TRBJ1-2, is as follows: EPEVTQTPSHQVTQMGQEVILRCVPISNHLYFYWYRQILGQKVEFLVSFYNNEISEKSEIFDDQFSVERPDGSNFTLKIRSTKLEDSAMYFCASSLALRYFGSGTRLTVV.

This clone was detected ten times or more. The chain couples TRBV7-6 to TRBJ2-2, with 12 positions matching TRBD2. The CDR3 covers 18 residues. The germline CDR1 and CDR2 sequences are SGHVS and FNYEAQ. The V and J ends lost 1 base and 3 bases, in that order; junction bases with no gene match: 6. Written as DNA, the CDR3 is TGTGCCAGCAGCTTAGGCCTAGCGGGGGGGCCATACACCGGGGAGCTGTTTTTT. The encoded protein is CASSLGLAGGPYTGELFF.

This chain uses TRBV9 with TRBJ1-2; no clear D. There are 12 residues in the CDR3. CDR1 and CDR2 (germline): SGDLS, YYNGEE. Between the trimmed V and J ends, which lost 6 bases and 4 bases, there was a span of 10 bases. CDR3 in amino acids: CASKSSGYGYTF. DNA of the CDR3: TGTGCCAGCAAGAGTTCAGGCTATGGCTACACCTTC.

In this sample, this clone turned up a few times. V and J are TRBV19 and TRBJ1-5, with 10 bases identical to TRBD1. Losses at the gene ends were 8 bases for V and 5 bases for J; bases not matched to a gene: 0. The CDR3 spans 12 residues. In germline, CDR1 is LNHDA, CDR2 SQIVND (reference sequence). CDR3 amino acids: CASDRGHQPQHF. CDR3 bases: TGTGCCAGTGACAGGGGGCATCAGCCCCAGCATTTT.

A few counts support this clone. This chain links TRBV6-5 with TRBJ2-4; 8 bases line up with TRBD2. V dropped 2 bases and J dropped 5; count of bases not matched to a gene: 8. This CDR3 has 16 amino acids. The germline CDR1 and CDR2 sequences are MNHEY and SVGAGI. As DNA, the CDR3 is TGTGCCAGCAGTTACCGTTTCCGGGGGGGCCAAAACATTCAGTACTTC. It codes for CASSYRFRGGQNIQYF.

This clone was counted only a few times. The chain combines TRBV30 with TRBJ1-5; D is unclear. V lost 0 bases and J 6 bases, leaving 6 bases between the germline ends. The CDR3 totals 12 residues. Germline V gene data show CDR1 as GTSNPN and CDR2 as SVGIG (reference sequence). CDR3 in amino acids: CAWSVLGQPQHF. The CDR3 DNA sequence: TGTGCCTGGAGTGTACTAGGTCAGCCCCAGCATTTT.

The rearrangement uses TRBV19 and TRBJ1-3; D perhaps matches TRBD1 (6 bases). Germline assignment: CDR1 LNHDA and CDR2 SQIVND (reference sequence). The CDR3 runs 13 residues. Trimming stripped 5 bases from V and 4 bases from J, with 9 bases between. This CDR3 reads CASSLQGGNTIYF. CDR3 nucleotide sequence: TGTGCCAGTAGTCTACAGGGAGGAAACACCATATATTTT.